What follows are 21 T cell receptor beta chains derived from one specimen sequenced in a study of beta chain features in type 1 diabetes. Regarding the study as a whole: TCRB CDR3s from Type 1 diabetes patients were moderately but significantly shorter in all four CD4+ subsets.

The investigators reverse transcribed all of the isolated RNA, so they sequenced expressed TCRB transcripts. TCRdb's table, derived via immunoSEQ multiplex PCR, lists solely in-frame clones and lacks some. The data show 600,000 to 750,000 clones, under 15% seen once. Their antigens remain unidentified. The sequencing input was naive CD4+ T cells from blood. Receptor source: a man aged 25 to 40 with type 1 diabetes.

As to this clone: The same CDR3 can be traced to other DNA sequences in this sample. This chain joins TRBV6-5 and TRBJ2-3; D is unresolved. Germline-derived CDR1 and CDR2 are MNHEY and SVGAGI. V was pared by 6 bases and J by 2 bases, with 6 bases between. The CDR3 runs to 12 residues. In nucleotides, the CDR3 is TGTGCCAGCAGCCCTACCACAGATACGCAGTATTTT. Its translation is CASSPTTDTQYF.

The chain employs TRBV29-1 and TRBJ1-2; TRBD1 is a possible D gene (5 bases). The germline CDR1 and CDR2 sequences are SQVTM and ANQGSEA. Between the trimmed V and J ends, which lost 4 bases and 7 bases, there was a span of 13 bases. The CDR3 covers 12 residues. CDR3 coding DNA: TGCAGCGTTGGAGAGGGAAGGGGTGGCTACACCTTC. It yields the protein CSVGEGRGGYTF.

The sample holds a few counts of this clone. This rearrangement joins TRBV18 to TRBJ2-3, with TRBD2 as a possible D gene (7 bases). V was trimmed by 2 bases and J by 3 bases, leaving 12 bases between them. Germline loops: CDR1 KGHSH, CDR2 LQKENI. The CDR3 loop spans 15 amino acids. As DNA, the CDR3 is TGTGCCAGCTCACCAGGGGGGGGCCTGACAGATACGCAGTATTTT. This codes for CASSPGGGLTDTQYF.

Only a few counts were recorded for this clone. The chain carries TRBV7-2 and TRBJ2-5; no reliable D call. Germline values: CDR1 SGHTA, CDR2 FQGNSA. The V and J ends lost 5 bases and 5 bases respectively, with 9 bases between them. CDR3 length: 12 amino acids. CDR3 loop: CASSVSSETQYF. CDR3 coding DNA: TGTGCCAGCAGCGTGTCCTCCGAGACCCAGTACTTC.

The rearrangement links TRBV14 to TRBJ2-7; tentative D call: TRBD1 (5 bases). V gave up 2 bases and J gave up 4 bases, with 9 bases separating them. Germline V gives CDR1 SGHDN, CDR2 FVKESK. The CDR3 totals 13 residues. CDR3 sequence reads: CASSQQGWYEQYF. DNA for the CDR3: TGTGCCAGCAGCCAACAGGGTTGGTACGAGCAGTACTTC.

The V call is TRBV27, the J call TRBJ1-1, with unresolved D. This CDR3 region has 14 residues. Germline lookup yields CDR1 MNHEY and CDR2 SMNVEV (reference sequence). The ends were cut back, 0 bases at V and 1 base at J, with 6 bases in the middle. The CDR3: CASSLSPANTEAFF. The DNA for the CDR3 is TGTGCCAGCAGTTTATCCCCGGCGAACACTGAAGCTTTCTTT.

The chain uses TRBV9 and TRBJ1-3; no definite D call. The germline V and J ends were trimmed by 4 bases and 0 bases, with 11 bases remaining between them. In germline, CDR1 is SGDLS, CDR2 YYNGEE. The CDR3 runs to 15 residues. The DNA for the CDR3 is TGTGCCAGCAGCCCCCAGGAGAGCTCTGGAAACACCATATATTTT. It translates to CASSPQESSGNTIYF. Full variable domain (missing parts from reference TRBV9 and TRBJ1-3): DSGVTQTPKHLITATGQRVTLRCSPRSGDLSVYWYQQSLDQGLQFLIQYYNGEERAKGNILERFSAQQFPDLHSELNLSSLELGDSALYFCASSPQESSGNTIYFGEGSWLTVV.

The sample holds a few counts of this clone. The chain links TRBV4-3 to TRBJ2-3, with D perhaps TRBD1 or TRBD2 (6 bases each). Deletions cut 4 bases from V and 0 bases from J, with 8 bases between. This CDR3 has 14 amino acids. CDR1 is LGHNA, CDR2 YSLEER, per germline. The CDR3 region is CASSLGGSTDTQYF. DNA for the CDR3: TGCGCCAGCAGCCTAGGGGGGAGCACAGATACGCAGTATTTT.

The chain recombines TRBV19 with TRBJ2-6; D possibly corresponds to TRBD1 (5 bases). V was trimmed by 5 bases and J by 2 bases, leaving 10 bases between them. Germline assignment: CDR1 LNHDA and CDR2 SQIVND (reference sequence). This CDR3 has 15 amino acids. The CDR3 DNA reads TGTGCCAGTAGTCCCCAGGGCACTGGGGCCAACGTCCTGACTTTC. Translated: CASSPQGTGANVLTF.

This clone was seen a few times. The CDR3 bases are TGTGCCAGCAGTGGGACAGGGGGAAAGGTAGAGCGTTCACCCCTCCACTTT. Amino acids: CASSGTGGKVERSPLHF. The chain uses TRBV2 and TRBJ1-6; TRBD1 agrees at 10 bases. Germline-derived CDR1 and CDR2 are SNHLY and FYNNEI. V lost 4 bases to trimming and J lost 9 bases; unmatched junction nucleotides: 12. CDR3 length: 17 amino acids.

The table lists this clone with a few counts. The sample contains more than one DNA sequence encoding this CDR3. The CDR3 DNA reads as TGTGCCAGCAGCTATTCTTACAATGAGCAGTTCTTC. It translates to CASSYSYNEQFF. The rearrangement links TRBV7-2 to TRBJ2-1; no clear D gene. The CDR3 length is 12 residues. Germline CDR1 is SGHTA and CDR2 is FQGNSA. The germline V and J ends were trimmed by 4 bases and 4 bases, with 5 bases remaining between them.

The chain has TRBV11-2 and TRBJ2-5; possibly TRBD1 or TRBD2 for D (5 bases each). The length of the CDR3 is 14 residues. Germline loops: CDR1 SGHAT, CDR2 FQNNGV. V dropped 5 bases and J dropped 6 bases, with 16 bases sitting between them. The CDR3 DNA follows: TGTGCCAGCAGCCCGGGGCCAGGGTGGAAGACCCAGTACTTC. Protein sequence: CASSPGPGWKTQYF.

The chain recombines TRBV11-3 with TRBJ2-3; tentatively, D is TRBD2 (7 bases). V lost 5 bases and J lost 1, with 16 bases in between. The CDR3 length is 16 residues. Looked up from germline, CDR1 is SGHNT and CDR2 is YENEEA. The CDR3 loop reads CASSLGRGARTDTQYF. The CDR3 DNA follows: TGTGCCAGCAGCCTAGGGAGGGGGGCGCGCACAGATACGCAGTATTTT.

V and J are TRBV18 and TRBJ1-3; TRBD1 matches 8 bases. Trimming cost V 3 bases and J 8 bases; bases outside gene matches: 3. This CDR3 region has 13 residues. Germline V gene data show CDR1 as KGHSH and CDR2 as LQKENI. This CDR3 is CASSPPTGDTIYF. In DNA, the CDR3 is TGTGCCAGCTCACCTCCGACAGGGGACACCATATATTTT.

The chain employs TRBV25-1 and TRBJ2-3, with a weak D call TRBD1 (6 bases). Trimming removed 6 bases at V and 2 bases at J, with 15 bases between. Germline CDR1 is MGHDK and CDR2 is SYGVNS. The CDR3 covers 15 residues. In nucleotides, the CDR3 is TGTGCCAGCAGCGAAGGACAGAGCTACACAGATACGCAGTATTTT. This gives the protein CASSEGQSYTDTQYF. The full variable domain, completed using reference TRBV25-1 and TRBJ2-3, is EADIYQTPRYLVIGTGKKITLECSQTMGHDKMYWYQQDPGMELHLIHYSYGVNSTEKGDLSSESTVSRIRTEHFPLTLESARPSHTSQYLCASSEGQSYTDTQYFGPGTRLTVL.

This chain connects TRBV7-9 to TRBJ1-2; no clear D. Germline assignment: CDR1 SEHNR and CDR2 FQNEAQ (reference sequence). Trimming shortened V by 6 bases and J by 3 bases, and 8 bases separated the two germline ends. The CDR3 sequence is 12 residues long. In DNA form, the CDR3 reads TGTGCCAGCAGTCCCAGCCACTATGGCTACACCTTC. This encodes CASSPSHYGYTF.

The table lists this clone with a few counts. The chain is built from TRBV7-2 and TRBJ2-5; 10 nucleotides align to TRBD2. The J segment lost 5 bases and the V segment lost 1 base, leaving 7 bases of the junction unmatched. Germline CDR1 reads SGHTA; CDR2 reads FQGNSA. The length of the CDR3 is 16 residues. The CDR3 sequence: CASSLGAGGPGETQYF. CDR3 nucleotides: TGTGCCAGCAGCTTAGGAGCGGGGGGGCCGGGTGAGACCCAGTACTTC.

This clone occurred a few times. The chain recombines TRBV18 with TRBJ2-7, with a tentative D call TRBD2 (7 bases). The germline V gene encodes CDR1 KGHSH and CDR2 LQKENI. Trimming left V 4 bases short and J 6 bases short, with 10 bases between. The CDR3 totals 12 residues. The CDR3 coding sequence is TGTGCCAGCTCACTCGCGGGGGCCGAGCAGTACTTC. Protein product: CASSLAGAEQYF. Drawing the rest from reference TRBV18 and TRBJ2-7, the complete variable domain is NAGVMQNPRHLVRRRGQEARLRCSPMKGHSHVYWYRQLPEEGLKFMVYLQKENIIDESGMPKERFSAEFPKEGPSILRIQQVVRGDSAAYFCASSLAGAEQYFGPGTRLTVT.

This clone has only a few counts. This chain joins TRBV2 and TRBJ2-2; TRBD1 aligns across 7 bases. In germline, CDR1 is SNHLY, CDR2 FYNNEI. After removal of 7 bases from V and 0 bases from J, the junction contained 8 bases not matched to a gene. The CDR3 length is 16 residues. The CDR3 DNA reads TGTGCCAGCAATCCTGCCGGGACAGCGAACACCGGGGAGCTGTTTTTT. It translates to CASNPAGTANTGELFF.

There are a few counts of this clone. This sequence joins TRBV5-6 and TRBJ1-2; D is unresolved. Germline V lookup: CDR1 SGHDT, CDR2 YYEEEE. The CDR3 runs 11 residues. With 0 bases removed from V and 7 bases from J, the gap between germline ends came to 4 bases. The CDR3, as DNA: TGTGCCAGCAGCTTGGTGGGTGGCTACACCTTC. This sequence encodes CASSLVGGYTF.

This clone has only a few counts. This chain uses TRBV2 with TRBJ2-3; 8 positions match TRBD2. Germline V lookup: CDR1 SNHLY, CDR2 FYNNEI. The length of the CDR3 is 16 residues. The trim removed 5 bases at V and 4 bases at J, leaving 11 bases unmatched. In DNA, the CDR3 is TGTGCCAGCAGTTATAGCGGGGCCCACAATCCAGATACGCAGTATTTT. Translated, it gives CASSYSGAHNPDTQYF.